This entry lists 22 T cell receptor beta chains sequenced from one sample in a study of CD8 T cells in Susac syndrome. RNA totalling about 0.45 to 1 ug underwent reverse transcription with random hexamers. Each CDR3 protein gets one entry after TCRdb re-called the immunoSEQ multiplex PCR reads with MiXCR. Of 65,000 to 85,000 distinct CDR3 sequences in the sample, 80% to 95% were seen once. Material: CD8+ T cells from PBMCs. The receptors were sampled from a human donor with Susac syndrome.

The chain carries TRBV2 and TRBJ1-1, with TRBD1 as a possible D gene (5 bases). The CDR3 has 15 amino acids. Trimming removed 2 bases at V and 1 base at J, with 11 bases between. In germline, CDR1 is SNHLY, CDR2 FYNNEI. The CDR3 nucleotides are TGTGCCAGCAGTGAACAGGGACGGTCGAACACTGAAGCTTTCTTT. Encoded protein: CASSEQGRSNTEAFF.

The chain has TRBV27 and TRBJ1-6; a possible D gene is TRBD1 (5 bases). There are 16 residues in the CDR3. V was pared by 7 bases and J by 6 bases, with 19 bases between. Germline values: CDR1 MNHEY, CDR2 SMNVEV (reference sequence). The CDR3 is CASTSSYQGFNSPLHF. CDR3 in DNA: TGTGCCAGCACCTCTTCATACCAGGGTTTTAATTCACCCCTCCACTTT.

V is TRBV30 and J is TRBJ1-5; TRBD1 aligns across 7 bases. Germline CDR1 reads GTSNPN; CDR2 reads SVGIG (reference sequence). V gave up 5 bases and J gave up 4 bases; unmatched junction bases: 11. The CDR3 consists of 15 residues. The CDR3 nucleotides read TGTGCCTGGGGACTATTGGGACAGCTTAATCAGCCCCAGCATTTT. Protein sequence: CAWGLLGQLNQPQHF.

The CDR3 DNA follows: TGTGCCAGCAGCACCTCATCCCAGGGAGCGGAAGGCTACACCTTC. Translating it yields CASSTSSQGAEGYTF. J is TRBJ1-2 and V is TRBV9, with a weak D call TRBD1 (5 bases). The V gene lost 4 bases and the J gene lost 8 bases, with 21 bases spanning the gap. This CDR3 has 15 residues. Germline V CDR1 and CDR2: SGDLS, YYNGEE.

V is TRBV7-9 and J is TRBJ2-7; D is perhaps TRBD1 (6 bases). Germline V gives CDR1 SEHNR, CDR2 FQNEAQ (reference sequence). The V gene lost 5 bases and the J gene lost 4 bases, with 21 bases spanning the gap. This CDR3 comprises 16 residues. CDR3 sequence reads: CASSLRTAGWEYEQYF. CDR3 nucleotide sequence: TGTGCCAGCAGCCTCCGGACAGCTGGTTGGGAGTACGAGCAGTACTTC.

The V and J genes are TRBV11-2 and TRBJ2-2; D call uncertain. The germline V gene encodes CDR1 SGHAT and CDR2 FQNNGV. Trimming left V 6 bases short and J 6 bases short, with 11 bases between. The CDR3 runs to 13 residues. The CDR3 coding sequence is TGTGCCAGCAGGACCATTCGGTCCGGGGAGCTGTTTTTT. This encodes CASRTIRSGELFF.

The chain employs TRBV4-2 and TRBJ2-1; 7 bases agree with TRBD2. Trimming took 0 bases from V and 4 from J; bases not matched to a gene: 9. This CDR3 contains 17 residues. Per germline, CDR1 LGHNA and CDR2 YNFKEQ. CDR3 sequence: CASSQDGPASGYNEQFF. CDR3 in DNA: TGTGCCAGCAGCCAAGACGGTCCGGCTAGCGGATACAATGAGCAGTTCTTC.

As DNA, the CDR3 is TGTGCCAGCAGCACGCTCGGGACAGATGACACTGAAGCTTTCTTT. Translation: CASSTLGTDDTEAFF. The chain employs TRBV2 and TRBJ1-1; 7 bases match TRBD1. CDR1 and CDR2 from the germline V gene are SNHLY and FYNNEI. V lost 6 bases to trimming and J lost 3 bases; unmatched junction nucleotides: 10. CDR3 length: 15 amino acids.

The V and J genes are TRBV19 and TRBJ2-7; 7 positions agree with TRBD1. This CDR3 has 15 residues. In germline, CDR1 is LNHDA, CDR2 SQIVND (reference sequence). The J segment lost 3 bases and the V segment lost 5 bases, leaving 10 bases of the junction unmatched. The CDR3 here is CASSPQTGSYYEQYF. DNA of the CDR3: TGTGCCAGTAGTCCCCAGACAGGGTCGTACTACGAGCAGTACTTC. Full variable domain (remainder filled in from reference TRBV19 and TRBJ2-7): DGGITQSPKYLFRKEGQNVTLSCEQNLNHDAMYWYRQDPGQGLRLIYYSQIVNDFQKGDIAEGYSVSREKKESFPLTVTSAQKNPTAFYLCASSPQTGSYYEQYFGPGTRLTVT.

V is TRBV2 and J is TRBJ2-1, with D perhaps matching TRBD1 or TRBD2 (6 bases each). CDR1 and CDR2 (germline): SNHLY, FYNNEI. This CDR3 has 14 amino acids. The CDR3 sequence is CATKSTGAADEQFF. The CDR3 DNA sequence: TGTGCTACGAAGTCGACGGGGGCTGCCGATGAGCAGTTCTTC.

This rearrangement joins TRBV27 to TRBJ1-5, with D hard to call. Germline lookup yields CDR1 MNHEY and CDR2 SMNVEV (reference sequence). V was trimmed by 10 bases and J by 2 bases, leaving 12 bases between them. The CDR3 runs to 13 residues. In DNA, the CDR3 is TGTGCCACCCGTGGCACAGGCAATCAGCCCCAGCATTTT. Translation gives CATRGTGNQPQHF.

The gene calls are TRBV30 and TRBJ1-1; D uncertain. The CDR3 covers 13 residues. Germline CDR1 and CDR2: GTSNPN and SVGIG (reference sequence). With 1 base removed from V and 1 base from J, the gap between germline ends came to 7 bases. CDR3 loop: CAWSAQPNTEAFF. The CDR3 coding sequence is TGTGCCTGGAGTGCACAGCCGAACACTGAAGCTTTCTTT.

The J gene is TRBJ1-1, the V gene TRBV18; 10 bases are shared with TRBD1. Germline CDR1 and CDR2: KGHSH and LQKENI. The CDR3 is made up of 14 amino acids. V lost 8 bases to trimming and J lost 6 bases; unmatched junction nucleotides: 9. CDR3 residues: CASRAGTGDAEAFF. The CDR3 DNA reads TGTGCCAGCCGGGCCGGGACAGGGGACGCTGAAGCTTTCTTT.

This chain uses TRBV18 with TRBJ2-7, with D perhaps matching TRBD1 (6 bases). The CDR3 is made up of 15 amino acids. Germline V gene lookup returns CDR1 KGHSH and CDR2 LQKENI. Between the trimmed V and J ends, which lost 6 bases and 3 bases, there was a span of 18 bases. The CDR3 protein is CASSLRTALSYEQYF. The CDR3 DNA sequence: TGTGCCAGCTCTCTCCGGACAGCCCTAAGCTACGAGCAGTACTTC.

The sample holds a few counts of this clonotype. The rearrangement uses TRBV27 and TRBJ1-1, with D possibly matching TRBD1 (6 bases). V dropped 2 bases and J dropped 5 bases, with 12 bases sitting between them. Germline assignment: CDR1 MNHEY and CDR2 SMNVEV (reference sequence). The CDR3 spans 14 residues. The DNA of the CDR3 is TGTGCCAGCAGTTTAATCTCAGGGGTAACTGAAGCTTTCTTT. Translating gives CASSLISGVTEAFF.

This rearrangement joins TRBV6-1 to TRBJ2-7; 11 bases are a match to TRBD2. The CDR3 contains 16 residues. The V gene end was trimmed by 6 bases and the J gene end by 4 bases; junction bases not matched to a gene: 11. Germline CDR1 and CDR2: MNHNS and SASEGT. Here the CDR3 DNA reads TGTGCCAGCAGAGGACTAGCGGGCACCCCAAAGTACGAGCAGTACTTC. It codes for CASRGLAGTPKYEQYF.

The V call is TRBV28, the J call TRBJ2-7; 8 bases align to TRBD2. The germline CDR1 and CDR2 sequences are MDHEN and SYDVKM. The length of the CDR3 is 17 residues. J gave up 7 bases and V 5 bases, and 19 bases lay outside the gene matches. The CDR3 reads CASSVLGAGGTLFEQYF. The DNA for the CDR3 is TGTGCCAGCAGTGTCCTAGGGGCGGGAGGAACACTTTTTGAGCAGTACTTC. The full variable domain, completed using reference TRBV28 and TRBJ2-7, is DVKVTQSSRYLVKRTGEKVFLECVQDMDHENMFWYRQDPGLGLRLIYFSYDVKMKEKGDIPEGYSVSREKKERFSLILESASTNQTSMYLCASSVLGAGGTLFEQYFGPGTRLTVT.

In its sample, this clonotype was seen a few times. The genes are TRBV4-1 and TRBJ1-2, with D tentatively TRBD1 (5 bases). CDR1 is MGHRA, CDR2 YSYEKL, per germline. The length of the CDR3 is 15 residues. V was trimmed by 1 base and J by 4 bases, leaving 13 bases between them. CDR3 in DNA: TGCGCCAGCAGCCAAGTGGGACGCAAACCCTATGGCTACACCTTC. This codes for CASSQVGRKPYGYTF.

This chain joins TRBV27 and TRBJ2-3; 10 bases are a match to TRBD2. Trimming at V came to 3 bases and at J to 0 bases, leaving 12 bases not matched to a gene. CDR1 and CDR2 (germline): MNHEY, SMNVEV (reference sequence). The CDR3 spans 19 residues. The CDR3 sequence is CASSFRTSGTVTSTDTQYF. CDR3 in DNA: TGTGCCAGCAGTTTTCGTACTAGCGGGACGGTAACTAGCACAGATACGCAGTATTTT.

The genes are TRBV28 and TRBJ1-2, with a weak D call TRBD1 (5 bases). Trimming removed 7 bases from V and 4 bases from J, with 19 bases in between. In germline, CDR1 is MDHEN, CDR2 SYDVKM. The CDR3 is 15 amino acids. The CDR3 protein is CASTLSGGTSYGYTF. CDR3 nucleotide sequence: TGTGCCAGCACCCTGTCAGGTGGGACGTCCTATGGCTACACCTTC.

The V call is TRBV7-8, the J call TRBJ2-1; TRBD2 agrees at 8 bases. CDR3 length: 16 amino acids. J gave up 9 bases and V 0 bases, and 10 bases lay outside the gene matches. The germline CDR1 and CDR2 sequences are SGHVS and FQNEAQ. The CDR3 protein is CASSLAKTGTSVEQFF. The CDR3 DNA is TGTGCCAGCAGCTTAGCTAAAACCGGGACTAGTGTTGAGCAGTTCTTC.

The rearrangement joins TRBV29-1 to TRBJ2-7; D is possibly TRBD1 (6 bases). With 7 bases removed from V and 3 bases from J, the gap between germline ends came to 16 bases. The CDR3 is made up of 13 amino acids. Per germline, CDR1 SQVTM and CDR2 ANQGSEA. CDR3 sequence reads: CSALGDNHYEQYF. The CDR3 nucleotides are TGCAGCGCTCTAGGGGACAACCACTACGAGCAGTACTTC.